This section outlines one TCR beta chain sequence together with its context. This record comes from a study of blood T cell repertoires in COVID-19. Across the study: Sites in the United States, Italy and Spain provided acute and convalescent COVID-19 samples.

Cohort allocation depended upon clinical history that participants reported. All recovered Cohort 3 donors got two negative PCRs, got clearance, or saw symptom resolution. Profiled with immunoSEQ multiplex PCR; TCRdb holds only in-frame clones, not every one. The sample holds 250,000 to 300,000 clones, 80% to 95% seen once. The CDR3 consists of 20 residues. The V and J ends lost 6 bases and 1 base, in that order; junction bases with no gene match: 19. Germline V gene data show CDR1 as WNHNN and CDR2 as SYGVQD (reference sequence). This receptor was obtained from a woman aged 25 to 39 who had recovered from COVID-19. This rearrangement joins TRBV10-1 to TRBJ2-1, with 9 nucleotides matching TRBD2. The sequenced sample was PBMCs or T cells enriched from blood (not recorded which). The CDR3: CASRNTGTSPPSWSYNEQFF. CDR3 DNA: TGCGCCAGCAGGAACACCGGGACTAGCCCCCCGAGTTGGTCCTACAATGAGCAGTTCTTC.